Included here is one T cell receptor (beta chain) sequence, with context. The germline gene is not matched at one end of the junction; a read error may be the cause. These data belong to a study of blood T cell repertoires in COVID-19. Study overall: COVID-19 samples collected from the United States, Italy and Spain covered acute and convalescent phases. The analysed material was cDNA or gDNA that came from T cells, B-cell-depleted T cells, or PBMCs.

The V gene's germline CDR1 is MNHEY and CDR2 SVGEGT. This CDR3 region has 16 residues. Method: immunoSEQ multiplex PCR; TCRdb's copy keeps in-frame clones and lacks some. This table holds hundreds of thousands of clones, around 87% found once. This sequence was found in a man aged 65 to 79 with acute or convalescent COVID-19. This chain connects TRBV6-2 or TRBV6-3 to TRBJ2-7; possibly TRBD2 for D (6 bases). The source material was peripheral blood. The CDR3 nucleotides are TGTGCCAGCAGTTACGGGGCCCGGGAGCCTACCTACCAGCAGTACTTC. Its translation is CASSYGAREPTYQQYF.